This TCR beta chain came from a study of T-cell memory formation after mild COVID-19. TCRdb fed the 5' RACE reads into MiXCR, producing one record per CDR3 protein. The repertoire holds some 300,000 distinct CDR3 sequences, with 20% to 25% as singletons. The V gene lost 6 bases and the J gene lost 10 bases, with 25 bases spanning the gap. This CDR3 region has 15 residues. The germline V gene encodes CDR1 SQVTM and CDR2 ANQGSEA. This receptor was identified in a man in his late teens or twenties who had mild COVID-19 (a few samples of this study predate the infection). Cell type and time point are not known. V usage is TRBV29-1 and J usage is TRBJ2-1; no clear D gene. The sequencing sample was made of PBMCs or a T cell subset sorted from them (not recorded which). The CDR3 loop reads CSVSPAALRIEEQFF. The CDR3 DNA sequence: TGCAGCGTGAGCCCAGCAGCGCTCAGGATAGAGGAGCAGTTCTTC.